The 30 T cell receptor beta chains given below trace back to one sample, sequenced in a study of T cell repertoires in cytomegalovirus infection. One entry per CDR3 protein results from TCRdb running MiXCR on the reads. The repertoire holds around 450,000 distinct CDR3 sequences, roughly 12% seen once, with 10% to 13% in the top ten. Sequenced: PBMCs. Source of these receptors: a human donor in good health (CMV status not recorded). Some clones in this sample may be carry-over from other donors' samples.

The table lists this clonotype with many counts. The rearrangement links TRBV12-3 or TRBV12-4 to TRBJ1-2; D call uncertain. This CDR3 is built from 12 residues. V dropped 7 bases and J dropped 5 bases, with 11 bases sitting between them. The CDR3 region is CASTPEGYGYTF. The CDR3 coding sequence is TGTGCCAGCACCCCGGAGGGTTATGGCTACACCTTC.

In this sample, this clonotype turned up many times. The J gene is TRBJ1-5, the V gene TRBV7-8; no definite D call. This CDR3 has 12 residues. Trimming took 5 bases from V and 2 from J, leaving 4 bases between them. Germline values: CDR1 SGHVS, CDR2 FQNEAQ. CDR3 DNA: TGTGCCAGCAGCGGGGGCAATCAGCCCCAGCATTTT. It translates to CASSGGNQPQHF. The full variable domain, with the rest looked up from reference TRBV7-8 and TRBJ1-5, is GAGVSQSPRYKVAKRGQDVALRCDPISGHVSLFWYQQALGQGPEFLTYFQNEAQLDKSGLPSDRFFAERPEGSVSTLKIQRTQQEDSAVYLCASSGGNQPQHFGDGTRLSIL.

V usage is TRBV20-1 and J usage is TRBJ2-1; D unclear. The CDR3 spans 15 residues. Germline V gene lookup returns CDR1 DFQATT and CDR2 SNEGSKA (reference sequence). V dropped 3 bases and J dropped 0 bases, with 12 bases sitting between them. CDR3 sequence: CSASPEVGSYNEQFF. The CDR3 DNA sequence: TGCAGTGCTAGCCCCGAGGTCGGCTCCTACAATGAGCAGTTCTTC.

The CDR3, as DNA: TGTGCCAGCACGGGGGATGGTCGGAATGAGCAGTTCTTC. Protein sequence: CASTGDGRNEQFF. The chain uses TRBV2 and TRBJ2-1; D possibly corresponds to TRBD2 (6 bases). Trimming pared 7 bases from V and 7 bases from J, leaving 14 bases between. Germline lookup yields CDR1 SNHLY and CDR2 FYNNEI. The CDR3 length is 13 residues. Together with reference TRBV2 and TRBJ2-1, the CDR3 gives the full variable domain: EPEVTQTPSHQVTQMGQEVILRCVPISNHLYFYWYRQILGQKVEFLVSFYNNEISEKSEIFDDQFSVERPDGSNFTLKIRSTKLEDSAMYFCASTGDGRNEQFFGPGTRLTVL.

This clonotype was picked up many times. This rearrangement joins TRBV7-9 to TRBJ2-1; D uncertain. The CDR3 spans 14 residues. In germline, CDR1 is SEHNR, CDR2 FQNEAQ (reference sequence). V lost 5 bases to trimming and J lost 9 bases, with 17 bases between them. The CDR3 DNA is TGTGCCAGCAGCCCCTCTGGCTCTTCTGGTGAGCAGTTCTTC. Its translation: CASSPSGSSGEQFF. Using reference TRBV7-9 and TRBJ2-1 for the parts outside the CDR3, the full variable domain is DTGVSQNPRHKITKRGQNVTFRCDPISEHNRLYWYRQTLGQGPEFLTYFQNEAQLEKSRLLSDRFSAERPKGSFSTLEIQRTEQGDSAMYLCASSPSGSSGEQFFGPGTRLTVL.

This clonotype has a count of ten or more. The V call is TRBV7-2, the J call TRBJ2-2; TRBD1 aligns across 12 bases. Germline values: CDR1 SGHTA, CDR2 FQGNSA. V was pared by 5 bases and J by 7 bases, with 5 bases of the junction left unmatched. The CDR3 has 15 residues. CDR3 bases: TGTGCCAGCAGCCGGGACAGGGGGCGCAACGGGGAGCTGTTTTTT. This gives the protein CASSRDRGRNGELFF.

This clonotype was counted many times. In DNA, the CDR3 is TGTGCCAGCAGTTCTCAGGGACGGGGCTACACCTTC. This translates into CASSSQGRGYTF. The V gene is TRBV2, the J gene TRBJ1-2; D may be TRBD1 (5 bases). Germline lookup yields CDR1 SNHLY and CDR2 FYNNEI. This CDR3 comprises 12 residues. V was pared by 5 bases and J by 8 bases, with 12 bases between.

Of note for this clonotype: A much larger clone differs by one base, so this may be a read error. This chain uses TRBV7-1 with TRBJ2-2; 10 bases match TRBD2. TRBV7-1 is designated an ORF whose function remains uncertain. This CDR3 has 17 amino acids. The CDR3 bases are TGTGCCAGCAGTGGCCCCGGAGCGGGAGGGCCCACCGGGAAGCTGTTTTTT. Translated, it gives CASSGPGAGGPTGKLFF.

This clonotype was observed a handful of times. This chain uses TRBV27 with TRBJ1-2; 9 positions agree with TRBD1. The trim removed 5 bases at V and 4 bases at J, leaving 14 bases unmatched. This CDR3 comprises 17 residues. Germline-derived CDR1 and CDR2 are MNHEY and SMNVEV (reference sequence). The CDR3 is CASSLLYPGQGSYGYTF. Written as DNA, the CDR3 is TGTGCCAGCAGTCTTCTCTACCCGGGACAGGGTAGCTATGGCTACACCTTC.

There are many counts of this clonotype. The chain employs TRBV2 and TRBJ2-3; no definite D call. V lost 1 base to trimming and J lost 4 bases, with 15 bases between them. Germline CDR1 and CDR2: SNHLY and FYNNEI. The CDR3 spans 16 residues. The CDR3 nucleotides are TGTGCCAGCAGTGAAGTGGGTAGGGAAGTCGCAGATACGCAGTATTTT. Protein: CASSEVGREVADTQYF.

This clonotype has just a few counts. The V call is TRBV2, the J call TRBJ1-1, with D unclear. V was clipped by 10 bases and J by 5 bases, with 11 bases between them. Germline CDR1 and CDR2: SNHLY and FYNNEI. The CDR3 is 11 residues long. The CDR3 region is CANRDRTEAFF. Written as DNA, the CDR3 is TGTGCCAACAGAGATAGGACTGAAGCTTTCTTT. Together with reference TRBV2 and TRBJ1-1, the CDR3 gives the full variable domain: EPEVTQTPSHQVTQMGQEVILRCVPISNHLYFYWYRQILGQKVEFLVSFYNNEISEKSEIFDDQFSVERPDGSNFTLKIRSTKLEDSAMYFCANRDRTEAFFGQGTRLTVV.

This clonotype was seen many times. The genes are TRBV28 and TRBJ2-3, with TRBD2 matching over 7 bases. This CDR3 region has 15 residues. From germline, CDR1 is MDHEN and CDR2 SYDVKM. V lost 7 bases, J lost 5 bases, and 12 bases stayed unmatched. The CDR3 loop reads CASIPGEGEGDTQYF. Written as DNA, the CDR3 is TGTGCCAGCATCCCTGGGGAGGGTGAGGGAGATACGCAGTATTTT.

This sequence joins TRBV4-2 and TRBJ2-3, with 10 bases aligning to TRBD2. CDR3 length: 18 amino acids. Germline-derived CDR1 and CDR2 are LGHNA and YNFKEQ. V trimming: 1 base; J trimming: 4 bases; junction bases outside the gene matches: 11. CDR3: CASSQVGKREGHSDTQYF. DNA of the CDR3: TGTGCCAGCAGCCAAGTTGGGAAGCGGGAGGGCCATTCAGATACGCAGTATTTT.

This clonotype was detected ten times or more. The CDR3 DNA reads as TGTGCCAGCAGGACGGGCGTAGGCCTTAGACATTTCTCCTACAATGAGCAGTTCTTC. Translated, it gives CASRTGVGLRHFSYNEQFF. The rearrangement links TRBV6-2 or TRBV6-3 to TRBJ2-1; D unclear. V lost 6 bases, J lost 0 bases, and 24 bases lay in between. The CDR3 spans 19 residues. Germline V gene data show CDR1 as MNHEY and CDR2 as SVGEGT.

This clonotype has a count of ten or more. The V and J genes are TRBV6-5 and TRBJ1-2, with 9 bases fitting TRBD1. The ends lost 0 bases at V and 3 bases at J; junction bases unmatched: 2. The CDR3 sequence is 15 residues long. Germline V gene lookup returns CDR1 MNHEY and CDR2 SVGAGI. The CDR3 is CASSYSTGGYYGYTF. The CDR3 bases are TGTGCCAGCAGTTACTCTACAGGGGGCTACTATGGCTACACCTTC.

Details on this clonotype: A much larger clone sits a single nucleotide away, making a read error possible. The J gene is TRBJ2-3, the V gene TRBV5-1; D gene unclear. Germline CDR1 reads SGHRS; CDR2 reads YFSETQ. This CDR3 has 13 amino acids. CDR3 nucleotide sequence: TGCGGCAGCAGCTTGGAGACCGCAGATACGCAGTATTTT. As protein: CGSSLETADTQYF. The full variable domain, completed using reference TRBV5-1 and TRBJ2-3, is KAGVTQTPRYLIKTRGQQVTLSCSPISGHRSVSWYQQTPGQGLQFLFEYFSETQRNKGNFPGRFSGRQFSNSRSEMNVSTLELGDSALYLCGSSLETADTQYFGPGTRLTVL.

The CDR3 nucleotides are TGTGCCAGCAATGGGGCTAGCTCCTACAATGAGCAGTTCTTC. Amino acid sequence: CASNGASSYNEQFF. The chain joins TRBV2 to TRBJ2-1; a weak D match, TRBD1 (5 bases). The CDR3 contains 14 residues. Trimming removed 7 bases from V and 0 bases from J, with 10 bases in between. Germline values: CDR1 SNHLY, CDR2 FYNNEI.

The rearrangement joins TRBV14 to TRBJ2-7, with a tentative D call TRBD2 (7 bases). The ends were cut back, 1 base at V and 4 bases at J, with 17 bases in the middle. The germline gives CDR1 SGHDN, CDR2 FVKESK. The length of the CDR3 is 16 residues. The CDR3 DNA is TGTGCCAGCAGCCAAGGAGGGGGGGCCCGGCGTTACGAGCAGTACTTC. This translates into CASSQGGGARRYEQYF.

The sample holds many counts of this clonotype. CDR3: CASSLGRGLEQYF. CDR3 DNA: TGTGCCAGCAGTTTGGGCAGGGGCCTCGAGCAGTACTTC. The V gene is TRBV28, the J gene TRBJ2-7; maybe TRBD1 (6 bases). The CDR3 loop spans 13 amino acids. Trimming cost V 3 bases and J 6 bases, with 12 bases left between them. Germline V gene sequence: CDR1 MDHEN, CDR2 SYDVKM.

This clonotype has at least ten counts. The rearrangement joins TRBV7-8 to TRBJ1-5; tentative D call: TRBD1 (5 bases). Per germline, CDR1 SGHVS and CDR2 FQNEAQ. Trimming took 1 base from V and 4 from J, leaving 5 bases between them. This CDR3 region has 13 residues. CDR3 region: CASSLDRNQPQHF. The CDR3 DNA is TGTGCCAGCAGCTTAGACAGGAATCAGCCCCAGCATTTT.

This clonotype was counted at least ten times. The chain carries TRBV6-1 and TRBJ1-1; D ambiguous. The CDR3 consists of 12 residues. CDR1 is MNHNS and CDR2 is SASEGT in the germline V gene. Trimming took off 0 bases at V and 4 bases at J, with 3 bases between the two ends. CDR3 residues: CASSEAGTEAFF. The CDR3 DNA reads TGTGCCAGCAGTGAAGCAGGCACTGAAGCTTTCTTT.

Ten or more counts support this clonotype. The CDR3 DNA reads TGTGCCAGCAGCCGATCCGGGGGCGGGGAGCTGTTTTTT. Translating it yields CASSRSGGGELFF. The V call is TRBV12-3 or TRBV12-4, the J call TRBJ2-2, with a possible D match to TRBD2 (6 bases). The CDR3 is made up of 13 amino acids. V shed 6 bases and J shed 7 bases, with 12 bases lying between them.

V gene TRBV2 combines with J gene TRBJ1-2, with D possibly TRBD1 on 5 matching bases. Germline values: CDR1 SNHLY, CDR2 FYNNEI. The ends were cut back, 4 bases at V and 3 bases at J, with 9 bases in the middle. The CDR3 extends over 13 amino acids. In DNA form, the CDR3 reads TGTGCCAGCAGTGGGGACGGTTACTATGGCTACACCTTC. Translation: CASSGDGYYGYTF.

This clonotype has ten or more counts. The CDR3 nucleotides are TGTGCCAGTAGTATCCCCAGGGAGACCCAGTACTTC. Encoded protein: CASSIPRETQYF. The chain employs TRBV19 and TRBJ2-5; D remains unclear. The germline V and J ends were trimmed by 3 bases and 5 bases, with 7 bases remaining between them. Germline V lookup: CDR1 LNHDA, CDR2 SQIVND (reference sequence). This CDR3 has 12 residues.

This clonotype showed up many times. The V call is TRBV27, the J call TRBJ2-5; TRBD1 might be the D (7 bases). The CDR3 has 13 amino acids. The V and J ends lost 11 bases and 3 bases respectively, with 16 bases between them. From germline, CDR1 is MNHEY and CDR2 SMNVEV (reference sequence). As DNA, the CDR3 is TGTGCCGCCGGGGGCAGGGGGGAAGAGACCCAGTACTTC. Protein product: CAAGGRGEETQYF.

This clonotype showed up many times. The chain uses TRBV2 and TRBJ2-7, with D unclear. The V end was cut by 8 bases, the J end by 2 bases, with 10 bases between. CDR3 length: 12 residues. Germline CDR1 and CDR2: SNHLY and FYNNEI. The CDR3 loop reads CASLGPAYEQYF. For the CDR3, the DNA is TGTGCCAGCCTCGGGCCGGCCTACGAGCAGTACTTC.

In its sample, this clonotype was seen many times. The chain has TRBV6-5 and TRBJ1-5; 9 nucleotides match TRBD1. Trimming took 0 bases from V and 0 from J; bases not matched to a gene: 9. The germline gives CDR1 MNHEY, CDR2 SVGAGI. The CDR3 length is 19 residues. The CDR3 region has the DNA TGTGCCAGCAGTTACTCGAAGGGGACAGGGAAGGTTAGCAATCAGCCCCAGCATTTT. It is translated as CASSYSKGTGKVSNQPQHF.

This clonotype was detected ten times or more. Here the CDR3 DNA reads TGTGCCAGCAGCCCCCTACTGGAGGAGGTCACCGGGGAGCTGTTTTTT. Translating gives CASSPLLEEVTGELFF. The chain links TRBV4-2 to TRBJ2-2; TRBD2 might be the D (5 bases). Trimming left V 4 bases short and J 4 bases short, with 16 bases between. Germline V gives CDR1 LGHNA, CDR2 YNFKEQ. CDR3 length equals 16 residues.

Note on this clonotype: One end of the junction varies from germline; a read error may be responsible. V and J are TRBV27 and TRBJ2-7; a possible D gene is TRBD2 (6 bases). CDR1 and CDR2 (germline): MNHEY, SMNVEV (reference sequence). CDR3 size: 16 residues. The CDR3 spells CASSFGTSDRTYEQCF. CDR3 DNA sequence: TGTGCCAGCAGTTTCGGGACTTCTGATAGAACCTACGAGCAGTGCTTC.

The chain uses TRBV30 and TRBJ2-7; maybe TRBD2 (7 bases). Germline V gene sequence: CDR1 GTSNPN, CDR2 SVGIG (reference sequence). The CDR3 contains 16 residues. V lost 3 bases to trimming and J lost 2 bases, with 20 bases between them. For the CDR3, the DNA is TGTGCCTGGAGCTCCCTTCTAAGGGGGGGCCCCTACGAGCAGTACTTC. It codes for CAWSSLLRGGPYEQYF.